This T cell receptor (beta chain) was recorded in a study of cytomegalovirus exposure and HLA in healthy donors. Across the whole study: Around 80 million unique TCR sequences came from HLA-typed donors in an early release. General study findings and limits: The HLA-A and HLA-B alleles of most subjects were reportedly predicted accurately from TCR beta sequences. There were some public TCRs occurring in many donors, but most TCR sequences were rare. Cytomegalovirus-associated status was assigned to more than 150 TCR beta chains.

PCR employed 60 Vbeta and 13 Jbeta primers. The table came from immunoSEQ multiplex PCR; TCRdb's copy has only in-frame clones and leaves some out. The profile shows about 110,000 clones, about 80% of them singletons. A word on this clone: Antigen unknown.

The V gene end was trimmed by 0 bases and the J gene end by 1 base; junction bases not matched to a gene: 5. Looked up from germline, CDR1 is SGDLS and CDR2 is YYNGEE. The CDR3 totals 16 residues. The chain links TRBV9 to TRBJ2-3, with 7 bases that match TRBD1. The clonotype was recovered from a woman aged 50 to 60 in good health and CMV-seropositive. Sample: PBMCs. The CDR3 protein is CASSVEGARGTDTQYF. The CDR3 region has the DNA TGTGCCAGCAGCGTAGAGGGGGCTAGAGGCACAGATACGCAGTATTTT.